The source of this T cell receptor beta chain is a study of radiotherapy plus CTLA-4 blockade in lung cancer. Whole-study results and caveats: Following radiotherapy plus ipilimumab, tumor-derived TCR clones expanded in the blood.

Of note for this clone: The antigen is unknown.

Profiled with immunoSEQ multiplex PCR; TCRdb holds only in-frame clones, not every one. The data show roughly 30,000 clones, 75% to 90% seen once. The sequence was collected from a human donor with non-small cell lung cancer that progressed on radiotherapy plus ipilimumab. The sample was peripheral blood, taken from a patient treated with radiotherapy plus ipilimumab.

The CDR3 sequence: CASSQGLNGYNEQFF. The CDR3 bases are TGCGCCAGCAGCCAAGGCTTGAACGGCTACAATGAGCAGTTCTTC. This chain connects TRBV4-3 to TRBJ2-1; no definite D call. V lost 1 base to trimming and J lost 3 bases, with 10 bases between them. This CDR3 contains 15 residues. Per the germline V gene, CDR1 is LGHNA and CDR2 is YSLEER.